This T cell receptor (beta chain) was captured by sequencing in a study of T-cell reconstitution after alpha-beta-depleted transplantation in children. Study-wide findings and caveats: Hyperexpanded clones declined; after one year, newly produced T cells mostly supplied diversity. Several hundred rapidly expanded clones from non-depleted graft cells reportedly supplied alpha-beta T cells about two months post-transplant. Some patients' high day-60 TCRbeta diversity was attributed to recipient cells surviving conditioning.

In germline, CDR1 is SEHNR, CDR2 FQNEAQ (reference sequence). The CDR3 has 19 residues. V was pared by 1 base and J by 3 bases, with 22 bases between. It was with unique molecular identifiers that the TCRbeta library was prepared. TCRdb called the PCR reads again in MiXCR, with one record for every CDR3 protein. The sample records just under 150,000 distinct CDR3 sequences, around 10% being singletons. On this clonotype: Its antigen remains unidentified.

This chain links TRBV7-9 with TRBJ2-1; weak D call: TRBD1 (7 bases). Sequenced material: PBMCs, mostly from graft donor cells, taken 180 days after TCRalphabeta/CD19-depleted stem cell transplant. The receptor was derived from a female patient aged 2 to 10 who had a stem cell transplant for congenital amegakaryocytic thrombocytopenia, so the T cells may come from the graft donor. The CDR3 loop is CASSLDFPPGTAGYNEQFF. The CDR3 DNA reads TGTGCCAGCAGCTTAGACTTCCCCCCGGGGACAGCGGGCTACAATGAGCAGTTCTTC.